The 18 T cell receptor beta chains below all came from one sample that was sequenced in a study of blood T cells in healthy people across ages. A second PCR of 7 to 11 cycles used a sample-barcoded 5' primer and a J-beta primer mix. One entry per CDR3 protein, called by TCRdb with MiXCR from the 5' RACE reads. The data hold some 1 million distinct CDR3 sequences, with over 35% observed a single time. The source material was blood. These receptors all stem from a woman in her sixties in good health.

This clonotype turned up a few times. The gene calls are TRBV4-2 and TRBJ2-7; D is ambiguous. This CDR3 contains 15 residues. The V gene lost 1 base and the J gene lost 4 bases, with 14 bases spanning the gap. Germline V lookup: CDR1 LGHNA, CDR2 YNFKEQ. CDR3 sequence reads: CASSQGVNSPYEQYF. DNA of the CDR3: TGTGCCAGCAGCCAAGGAGTCAATTCCCCTTACGAGCAGTACTTC.

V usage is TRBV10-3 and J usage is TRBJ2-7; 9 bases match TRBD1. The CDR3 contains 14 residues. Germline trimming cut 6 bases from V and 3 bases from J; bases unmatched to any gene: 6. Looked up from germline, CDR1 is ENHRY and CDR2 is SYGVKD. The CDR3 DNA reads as TGTGCCATCAGCCGGGACAGGGATCTCTACGAGCAGTACTTC. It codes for CAISRDRDLYEQYF.

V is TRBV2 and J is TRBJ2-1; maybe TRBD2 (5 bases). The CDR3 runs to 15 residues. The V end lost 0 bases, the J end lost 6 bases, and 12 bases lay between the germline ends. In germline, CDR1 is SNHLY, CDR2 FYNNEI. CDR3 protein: CASSEALVGSNEQFF. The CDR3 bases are TGTGCCAGCAGTGAAGCGCTGGTGGGGAGCAATGAGCAGTTCTTC. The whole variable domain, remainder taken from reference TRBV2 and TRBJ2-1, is EPEVTQTPSHQVTQMGQEVILRCVPISNHLYFYWYRQILGQKVEFLVSFYNNEISEKSEIFDDQFSVERPDGSNFTLKIRSTKLEDSAMYFCASSEALVGSNEQFFGPGTRLTVL.

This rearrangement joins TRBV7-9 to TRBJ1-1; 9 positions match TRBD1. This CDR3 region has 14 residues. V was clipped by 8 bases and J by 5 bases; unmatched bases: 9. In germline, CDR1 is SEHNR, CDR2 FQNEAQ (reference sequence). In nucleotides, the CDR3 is TGTGCCAGCCAGGGACAGGGAGGAAAGACTGAAGCTTTCTTT. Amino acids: CASQGQGGKTEAFF.

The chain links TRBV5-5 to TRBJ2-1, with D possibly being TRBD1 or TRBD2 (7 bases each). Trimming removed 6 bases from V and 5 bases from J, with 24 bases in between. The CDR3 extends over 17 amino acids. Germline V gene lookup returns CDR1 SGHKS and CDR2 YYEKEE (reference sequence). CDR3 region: CASTIVVGQGGNNEQFF. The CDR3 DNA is TGTGCCAGCACCATTGTAGTCGGGCAGGGGGGGAACAATGAGCAGTTCTTC.

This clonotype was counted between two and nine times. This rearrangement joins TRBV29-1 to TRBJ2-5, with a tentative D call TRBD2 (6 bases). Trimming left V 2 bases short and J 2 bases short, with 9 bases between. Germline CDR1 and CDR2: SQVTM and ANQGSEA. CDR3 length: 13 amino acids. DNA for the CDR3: TGCAGCGTTGAATACGGGAGTCAAGAGACCCAGTACTTC. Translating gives CSVEYGSQETQYF.

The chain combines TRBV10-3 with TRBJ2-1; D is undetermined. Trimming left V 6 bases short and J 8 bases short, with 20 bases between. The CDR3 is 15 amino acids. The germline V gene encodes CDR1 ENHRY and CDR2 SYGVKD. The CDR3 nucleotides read TGTGCCATCAGCCGGACGGCTCCCATTCTTGATGAGCAGTTCTTC. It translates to CAISRTAPILDEQFF.

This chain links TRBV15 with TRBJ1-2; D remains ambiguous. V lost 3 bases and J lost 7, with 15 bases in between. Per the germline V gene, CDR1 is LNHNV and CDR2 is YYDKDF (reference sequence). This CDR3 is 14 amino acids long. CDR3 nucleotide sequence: TGTGCCACCAGCAGGGGCATAGTTTTAGGTGGCTACACCTTC. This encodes CATSRGIVLGGYTF.

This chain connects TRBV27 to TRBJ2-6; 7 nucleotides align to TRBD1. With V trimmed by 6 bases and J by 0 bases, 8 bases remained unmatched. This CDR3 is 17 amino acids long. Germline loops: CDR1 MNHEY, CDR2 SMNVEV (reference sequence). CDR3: CASSRGQSSSGANVLTF. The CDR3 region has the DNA TGTGCCAGCAGCCGGGGACAGTCGAGCTCTGGGGCCAACGTCCTGACTTTC.

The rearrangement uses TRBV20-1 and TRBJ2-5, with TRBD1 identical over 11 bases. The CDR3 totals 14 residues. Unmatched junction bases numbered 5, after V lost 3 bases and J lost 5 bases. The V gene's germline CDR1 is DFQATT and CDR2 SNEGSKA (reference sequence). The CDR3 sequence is CSARRTGGGETQYF. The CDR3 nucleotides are TGCAGTGCTAGGAGGACAGGGGGCGGGGAGACCCAGTACTTC.

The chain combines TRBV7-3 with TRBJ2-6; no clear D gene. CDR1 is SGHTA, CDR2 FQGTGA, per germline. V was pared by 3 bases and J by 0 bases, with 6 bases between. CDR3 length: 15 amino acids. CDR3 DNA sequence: TGTGCCAGCAGCTTCGGTAGCTCTGGGGCCAACGTCCTGACTTTC. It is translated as CASSFGSSGANVLTF.

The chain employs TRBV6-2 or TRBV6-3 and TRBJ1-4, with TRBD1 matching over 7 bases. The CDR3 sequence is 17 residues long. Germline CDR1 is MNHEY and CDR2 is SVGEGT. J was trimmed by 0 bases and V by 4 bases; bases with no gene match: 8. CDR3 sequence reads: CASSSPGQQTTNEKLFF. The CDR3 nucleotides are TGTGCCAGCAGTTCCCCGGGACAGCAAACAACTAATGAAAAACTGTTTTTT.

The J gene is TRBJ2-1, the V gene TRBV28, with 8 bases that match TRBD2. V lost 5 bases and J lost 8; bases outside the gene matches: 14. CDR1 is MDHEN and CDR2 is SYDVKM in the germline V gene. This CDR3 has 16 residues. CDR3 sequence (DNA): TGTGCCAGCAGTGACTCAGCGGGAGTGGGTTTAGATGAGCAGTTCTTC. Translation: CASSDSAGVGLDEQFF.

The CDR3 protein is CASSLLPPQAHGYTF. The CDR3 nucleotides read TGTGCCAGCAGTTTACTCCCACCGCAGGCCCATGGCTACACCTTC. The V and J genes are TRBV27 and TRBJ1-2; D is uncertain. The V and J ends lost 2 bases and 6 bases respectively, with 16 bases between them. Germline lookup yields CDR1 MNHEY and CDR2 SMNVEV (reference sequence). The CDR3 has 15 amino acids.

The CDR3 sequence: CASSYGVRGGSNEQYF. In nucleotides, the CDR3 is TGTGCCAGCAGCTATGGAGTGCGGGGCGGGAGCAATGAGCAGTACTTC. The V and J genes are TRBV12-3 or TRBV12-4 and TRBJ2-5; 7 bases match TRBD2. The CDR3 sequence is 16 residues long. J gave up 11 bases and V 6 bases, and 21 bases lay outside the gene matches.

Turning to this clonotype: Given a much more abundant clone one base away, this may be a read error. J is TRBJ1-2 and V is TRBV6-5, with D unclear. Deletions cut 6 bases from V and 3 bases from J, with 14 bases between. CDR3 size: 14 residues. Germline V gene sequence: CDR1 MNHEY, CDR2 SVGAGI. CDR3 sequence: CASRPGSKDYGYTF. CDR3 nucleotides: TGTGCCAGCAGACCCGGCTCCAAAGACTATGGCTACACCTTC.

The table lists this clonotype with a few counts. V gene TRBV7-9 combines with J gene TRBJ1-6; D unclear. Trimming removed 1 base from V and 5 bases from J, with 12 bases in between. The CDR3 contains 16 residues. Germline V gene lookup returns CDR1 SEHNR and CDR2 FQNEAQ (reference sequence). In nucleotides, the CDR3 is TGTGCCAGCAGCTTAGTCACCACAAGCAATAATTCACCCCTCCACTTT. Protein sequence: CASSLVTTSNNSPLHF.

In DNA, the CDR3 is TGTGCCAGCAGCCAAGATGGGATATGGGAGTTCTTC. Translation gives CASSQDGIWEFF. V usage is TRBV4-2 and J usage is TRBJ2-1, with D hard to call. Germline loops: CDR1 LGHNA, CDR2 YNFKEQ. The CDR3 totals 12 residues. The V and J ends lost 0 bases and 14 bases respectively, with 11 bases between them.